This is a list of T cell receptor beta chains from one sample in a study of cytomegalovirus exposure and HLA in healthy donors. Clones were read by immunoSEQ multiplex PCR, and TCRdb kept only the in-frame ones, dropping some. The sample has 100,000 to 150,000 clones, about three quarters seen once. Sequencing was done on a sample of PBMCs. The source of these receptors is a man aged 50-59 years in good health and CMV-seronegative. Each CDR3 is given with its conserved first and last residue. The D gene is left open where the match is weak. Some rows mark clone size as missing; the rest say once, few, many or name a class of expanded clone.

clone size	V gene	J gene	D gene	CDR3 protein	CDR3 DNA
.	TRBV2	TRBJ1-1	TRBD1	CASSVQGARNTEAFF	TGTGCCAGCAGTGTTCAGGGGGCGCGGAACACTGAAGCTTTCTTT
few	TRBV19	TRBJ2-4	TRBD1	CASSVTGDEDIQYF	TGTGCCAGTAGTGTGACAGGGGATGAGGACATTCAGTACTTC
.	TRBV10-3	TRBJ2-5	.	CAISESVRTAQETQYF	TGTGCCATCAGTGAGTCTGTTAGGACAGCACAAGAGACCCAGTACTTC
.	TRBV5-1	TRBJ2-2	.	CASSLSGALTGELFF	TGCGCCAGCAGCTTGTCAGGGGCCCTTACCGGGGAGCTGTTTTTT
.	TRBV10-3	TRBJ1-6	.	CAISVDRAYNSPLHF	TGTGCCATCAGCGTGGACAGAGCCTATAATTCACCCCTCCACTTT
.	TRBV19	TRBJ1-2	.	CASRGRGNYGYTF	TGTGCCAGTAGGGGTCGCGGCAACTATGGCTACACCTTC
.	TRBV5-1	TRBJ2-2	.	CASSKGGTGELFF	TGCGCCAGCAGCAAAGGGGGCACCGGGGAGCTGTTTTTT
.	TRBV5-8	TRBJ2-2	.	CASNKEGLTGELFF	TGTGCCAGCAATAAGGAGGGGCTCACCGGGGAGCTGTTTTTT
.	TRBV9	TRBJ2-1	.	CASSPIEDEQFF	TGTGCCAGCAGTCCGATAGAGGATGAGCAGTTCTTC
.	TRBV11-1	TRBJ2-5	.	CASSFRETQYF	TGTGCCAGCAGCTTTCGAGAGACCCAGTACTTC
once	TRBV7-8	TRBJ1-1	TRBD1	CASSLAQGAWNTEAFF	TGTGCCAGCAGCTTAGCCCAGGGGGCTTGGAACACTGAAGCTTTCTTT
.	TRBV4-1	TRBJ1-5	.	CASSQPFRGSLNQPQHF	TGCGCCAGCAGCCAACCTTTCAGGGGTTCCCTGAATCAGCCCCAGCATTTT
.	TRBV13	TRBJ1-3	TRBD1	CASSPRQGASGNTIYF	TGTGCCAGCAGCCCTAGACAGGGGGCTTCTGGAAACACCATATATTTT
.	TRBV5-5	TRBJ1-5	.	CASSLADTPNNQPQHF	TGTGCCAGCAGCTTGGCCGACACCCCGAACAATCAGCCCCAGCATTTT
once	TRBV7-2	TRBJ2-1	.	CASSLVGGAGNEQFF	TGTGCCAGCAGCTTAGTAGGGGGGGCGGGGAATGAGCAGTTCTTC
.	TRBV2	TRBJ2-3	TRBD1	CASRPTGGQQDTQYF	TGTGCCAGCAGGCCCACAGGGGGCCAGCAAGATACGCAGTATTTT
.	TRBV10-3	TRBJ1-2	TRBD1	CAISAYRGSDYGYTF	TGTGCCATCAGCGCATACAGGGGATCCGACTATGGCTACACCTTC
.	TRBV4-1	TRBJ1-2	TRBD1	CASSQERLAGTAFGYTF	TGCGCCAGCAGCCAGGAGAGGTTAGCCGGGACAGCGTTCGGCTACACCTTC
.	TRBV4-2	TRBJ2-1	.	CASSPTGRNEQFF	TGTGCCAGCAGCCCCACAGGGCGGAATGAGCAGTTCTTC
few	TRBV10-3	TRBJ2-2	.	CAISEGTGFTGELFF	TGTGCCATCAGTGAAGGTACAGGCTTCACCGGGGAGCTGTTTTTT
few	TRBV29-1	TRBJ2-2	TRBD1	CSVPSRDSLTGELFF	TGCAGCGTTCCAAGCCGGGACAGCCTGACCGGGGAGCTGTTTTTT
.	TRBV10-2	TRBJ2-2	.	CASLRAGELFF	TGCGCCAGCCTTAGAGCCGGGGAGCTGTTTTTT
.	TRBV6-6	TRBJ2-7	TRBD1	CASSYSWGQGIYEQYF	TGTGCCAGCAGTTACTCTTGGGGACAGGGGATCTACGAGCAGTACTTC
.	TRBV2	TRBJ2-7	TRBD2	CASSGLAGYEQYF	TGTGCCAGCAGCGGACTAGCGGGGTACGAGCAGTACTTC
.	TRBV6-5	TRBJ2-5	.	CASSYSVLLRETQYF	TGTGCCAGCAGTTACTCGGTCCTACTTCGGGAGACCCAGTACTTC
.	TRBV2	TRBJ1-5	TRBD1	CASSTGDQPQHF	TGTGCCAGCAGCACAGGGGATCAGCCCCAGCATTTT
few	TRBV18	TRBJ2-5	TRBD1	CASSPPTGTQETQYF	TGTGCCAGCTCACCACCGACAGGGACCCAAGAGACCCAGTACTTC